Below, 5 T cell receptor beta chains from the same sample are listed, as sequenced in a study of blood T cell repertoires in COVID-19. TCRdb's table, derived via immunoSEQ multiplex PCR, lists solely in-frame clones and lacks some. This table has 60,000 to 75,000 clones, roughly 93% appearing once. The specimen sequenced was peripheral blood. The source is a human donor in a cohort sampled during active COVID-19.

V gene TRBV21-1 combines with J gene TRBJ1-1; TRBD1, as called in the table, went unchecked against the DNA. TRBV21-1 is assigned pseudogene status. This CDR3 spans 15 amino acids. CDR3 in amino acids: CASSKSTGGYTEAFF. For the CDR3, the DNA is TGTGCCAGCAGCAAGTCCACAGGGGGTTACACTGAAGCTTTCTTT.

The chain carries TRBV7-6 and TRBJ1-3; D ambiguous. The V gene's germline CDR1 is SGHVS and CDR2 FNYEAQ. This CDR3 contains 16 residues. V was trimmed by 6 bases and J by 2 bases, leaving 17 bases between them. Written as DNA, the CDR3 is TGTGCCAGCAGTACCCATCCGACGGAGACTGGAAACACCATATATTTT. Encoded protein: CASSTHPTETGNTIYF.

The chain couples TRBV5-1 to TRBJ2-3; D unresolved. CDR3 length: 14 amino acids. Germline CDR1 reads SGHRS; CDR2 reads YFSETQ. The germline V and J ends were trimmed by 4 bases and 0 bases, with 9 bases remaining between them. CDR3 DNA sequence: TGCGCCAGCAGCCAAACGACTAGCACAGATACGCAGTATTTT. Its protein is CASSQTTSTDTQYF.

This clone showed up just a few times. This chain joins TRBV25-1 and TRBJ2-5, with a possible D match to TRBD2 (5 bases). The germline V gene has CDR1 MGHDK and CDR2 SYGVNS. Trimming removed 6 bases from V and 4 bases from J, with 12 bases in between. The CDR3 has 13 amino acids. As DNA, the CDR3 is TGTGCCAGCAGCCGGAGGTCCGGAGAGACCCAGTACTTC. Protein sequence: CASSRRSGETQYF.

The J gene is TRBJ2-4, the V gene TRBV12-5; 13 bases fit TRBD2. Germline V gene data show CDR1 as LGHNT and CDR2 as FRNRAP. The CDR3 is 17 residues long. The junction had 6 bases not matched to a gene; V was cut back by 6 bases and J by 1 base. CDR3 DNA: TGTGCTAGTGGACAGGGGACTAGCGGGACCGCCAAAAACATTCAGTACTTC. This translates into CASGQGTSGTAKNIQYF. Filled out from reference TRBV12-5 and TRBJ2-4, the complete variable domain reads DARVTQTPRHKVTEMGQEVTMRCQPILGHNTVFWYRQTMMQGLELLAYFRNRAPLDDSGMPKDRFSAEMPDATLATLKIQPSEPRDSAVYFCASGQGTSGTAKNIQYFGAGTRLSVL.